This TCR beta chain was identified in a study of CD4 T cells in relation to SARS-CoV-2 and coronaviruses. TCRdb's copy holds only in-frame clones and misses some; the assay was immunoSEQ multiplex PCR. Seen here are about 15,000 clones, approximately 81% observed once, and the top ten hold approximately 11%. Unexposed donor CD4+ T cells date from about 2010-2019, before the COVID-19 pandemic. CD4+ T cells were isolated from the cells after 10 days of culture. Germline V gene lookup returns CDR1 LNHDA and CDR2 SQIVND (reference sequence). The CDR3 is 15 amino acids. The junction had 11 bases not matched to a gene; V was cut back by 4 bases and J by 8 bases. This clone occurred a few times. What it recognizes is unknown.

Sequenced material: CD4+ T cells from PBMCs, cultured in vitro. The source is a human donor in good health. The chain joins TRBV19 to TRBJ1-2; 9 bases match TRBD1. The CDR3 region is CASSTQQGAGAGYTF. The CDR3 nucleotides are TGTGCCAGTAGTACGCAACAGGGGGCGGGCGCGGGCTACACCTTC.